Following are 24 T cell receptor beta chains from one sample sequenced in a study of T cells in Graves' hyperthyroidism and ophthalmopathy. Amplification of TCR beta CDR3 regions was performed using RNA transcripts as template. The primer set for the first-round RT-PCR of the TCR CDR3 was HTBI. MiXCR, run by TCRdb on the multiplex PCR reads, gives a single entry per CDR3 protein. This table holds 550,000 to 700,000 distinct CDR3 sequences, roughly 46% found once. What was sequenced was peripheral blood or thyroid tissue (not recorded which). These receptors were taken from an adult woman with Graves' disease, either hyperthyroidism or ophthalmopathy (not recorded which).

This clonotype was counted ten times or more. V gene TRBV7-6 combines with J gene TRBJ1-3; 7 bases are a match to TRBD1. The CDR3 is 15 residues long. The V segment lost 2 bases and the J segment 1 base; nucleotides outside the gene matches: 2. Germline CDR1 is SGHVS and CDR2 is FNYEAQ. This CDR3 is CASSLNRGSGNTIYF. CDR3 sequence (DNA): TGTGCCAGCAGCTTAAACAGGGGATCTGGAAACACCATATATTTT.

As concerns this clonotype: Its ends do not fully match the called genes, so a read error is possible. The rearrangement uses TRBV11-3 and TRBJ2-7; no clear D gene. There are 13 residues in the CDR3. Per germline, CDR1 SGHNT and CDR2 YENEEA. The CDR3 bases are TGTGCCGGCAGCTTAGACGTCTCCTACGAGCAGTACTTC. Its translation: CAGSLDVSYEQYF. The full variable domain, rest sourced from reference TRBV11-3 and TRBJ2-7, is EAGVVQSPRYKIIEKKQPVAFWCNPISGHNTLYWYLQNLGQGPELLIRYENEEAVDDSQLPKDRFSAERLKGVDSTLKIQPAELGDSAVYLCAGSLDVSYEQYFGPGTRLTVT.

The chain carries TRBV7-8 and TRBJ2-2; D possibly uses TRBD1 or TRBD2 (5 bases each). The CDR3 length is 13 residues. V lost 5 bases and J 7 bases, leaving 11 bases between the germline ends. Germline V gene data show CDR1 as SGHVS and CDR2 as FQNEAQ. Here the CDR3 reads CASSHRGVGELFF. DNA for the CDR3: TGTGCCAGCAGCCACCGGGGCGTCGGGGAGCTGTTTTTT.

The gene calls are TRBV5-1 and TRBJ2-6; possible D gene TRBD1, 6 bases. This CDR3 spans 12 amino acids. Germline CDR1 is SGHRS and CDR2 is YFSETQ. V was cut by 7 bases and J by 4 bases, with 6 bases left in between. The CDR3 is CASGGGANVLTF. In nucleotides, the CDR3 is TGCGCCAGCGGGGGCGGGGCCAACGTCCTGACTTTC.

The V call is TRBV6-5, the J call TRBJ1-6; no firm D call. Between the trimmed V and J ends, which lost 3 bases and 7 bases, there was a span of 10 bases. This CDR3 spans 14 amino acids. CDR1 is MNHEY, CDR2 SVGAGI, per germline. In DNA, the CDR3 is TGTGCCAGCAGTTATCAGGAGCTGAATTCACCCCTCCACTTT. Translated, it gives CASSYQELNSPLHF.

V is TRBV10-3 and J is TRBJ1-2; D unclear. The CDR3 runs 15 residues. V dropped 3 bases and J dropped 3 bases, with 14 bases sitting between them. CDR1 is ENHRY and CDR2 is SYGVKD in the germline V gene. The CDR3 region has the DNA TGTGCCATCAGTGATTTGGGCAGAACAGACTATGGCTACACCTTC. Protein sequence: CAISDLGRTDYGYTF.

The chain recombines TRBV20-1 with TRBJ1-2, with 9 bases lining up with TRBD1. The germline V gene encodes CDR1 DFQATT and CDR2 SNEGSKA (reference sequence). This CDR3 is built from 13 residues. V lost 8 bases, J lost 5 bases, and 9 bases stayed unmatched. The CDR3 bases are TGCAGTTACGCCGGGACAGGGAGTTATGGCTACACCTTC. It specifies CSYAGTGSYGYTF.

This chain uses TRBV19 with TRBJ2-6, with D possibly TRBD1 on 6 matching bases. CDR1 is LNHDA and CDR2 is SQIVND in the germline V gene (reference sequence). The V end was cut by 3 bases, the J end by 1 base, with 7 bases between. The CDR3 spans 15 residues. The CDR3 protein is CASSIDRSGANVLTF. In nucleotides, the CDR3 is TGTGCCAGTAGTATCGACAGGTCTGGGGCCAACGTCCTGACTTTC. The full variable domain, its missing parts supplied by reference TRBV19 and TRBJ2-6, is DGGITQSPKYLFRKEGQNVTLSCEQNLNHDAMYWYRQDPGQGLRLIYYSQIVNDFQKGDIAEGYSVSREKKESFPLTVTSAQKNPTAFYLCASSIDRSGANVLTFGAGSRLTVL.

This clonotype appeared a single time. This could be a read error, since a much larger clone is one nucleotide away. V and J are TRBV7-9 and TRBJ2-2; TRBD1 might be the D (5 bases). The CDR3 is 12 amino acids. Germline loops: CDR1 SEHNR, CDR2 FQNEAQ (reference sequence). Trimming removed 6 bases at V and 7 bases at J, with 9 bases between. CDR3 sequence reads: CASSPDSGELFF. The CDR3 DNA sequence: TGTGCCAGCAGTCCTGACAGCGGGGAGCTGTTTTTT.

CDR3 coding DNA: TGCAGCGTTGACAGGGCTACTCGGAACACTGAAGCTTTCTTT. Its protein is CSVDRATRNTEAFF. The chain uses TRBV29-1 and TRBJ1-1, with D perhaps matching TRBD1 (5 bases). The CDR3 is 14 amino acids. Trimming removed 3 bases from V and 1 base from J, with 12 bases in between. Germline-derived CDR1 and CDR2 are SQVTM and ANQGSEA.

This clonotype showed up just once. The junction departs from germline at one end; a sequencing error may be responsible. This chain uses TRBV19 with TRBJ2-6; D is unclear. CDR1 LNHDA and CDR2 SQIVND come from the germline V gene (reference sequence). This CDR3 contains 13 residues. CDR3 protein: CASSIGTAYTEAF. The CDR3 region has the DNA TGTGCCAGTAGTATAGGGACGGCCTACACTGAAGCTTTC.

This clonotype was recorded many times. The chain couples TRBV29-1 to TRBJ1-1; D remains unclear. The CDR3 covers 11 residues. With 7 bases removed from V and 5 bases from J, the gap between germline ends came to 11 bases. The germline CDR1 and CDR2 sequences are SQVTM and ANQGSEA. CDR3 sequence reads: CSAPGWTEAFF. In DNA, the CDR3 is TGCAGCGCCCCGGGGTGGACTGAAGCTTTCTTT.

V usage is TRBV25-1 and J usage is TRBJ1-5, with D maybe TRBD1 (5 bases). Germline lookup yields CDR1 MGHDK and CDR2 SYGVNS. V lost 4 bases to trimming and J lost 7 bases, with 14 bases between them. The CDR3 sequence is 14 residues long. CDR3 sequence reads: CASSGVGAPQPQHF. In DNA form, the CDR3 reads TGTGCCAGCAGTGGGGTAGGGGCCCCCCAGCCCCAGCATTTT.

The CDR3 sequence is CASSLGLAGAVYNEQFF. CDR3 sequence (DNA): TGTGCCAGCAGCTTAGGACTAGCGGGAGCCGTCTACAATGAGCAGTTCTTC. The chain carries TRBV7-9 and TRBJ2-1, with 12 bases that match TRBD2. V was clipped by 1 base and J by 3 bases; unmatched bases: 4. The CDR3 covers 17 residues. Germline CDR1 SEHNR, CDR2 FQNEAQ (reference sequence).

This clonotype was observed at least ten times. The genes are TRBV3-1 and TRBJ2-7, with D perhaps TRBD1 (6 bases). V was shortened by 2 bases and J by 6 bases, with 17 bases between the two germline ends. CDR1 and CDR2 from the germline V gene are LGHDT and YNNKEL (reference sequence). This CDR3 spans 15 amino acids. The CDR3 reads CASSQWSGGVSEQYF. CDR3 bases: TGTGCCAGCAGCCAATGGTCTGGGGGCGTATCCGAGCAGTACTTC.

J is TRBJ1-1 and V is TRBV5-1; 7 bases are a match to TRBD1. The CDR3 is made up of 17 amino acids. Germline V gene lookup returns CDR1 SGHRS and CDR2 YFSETQ. Losses at the gene ends were 6 bases for V and 1 base for J; bases not matched to a gene: 15. This chain's CDR3 is CASTREGQSYANTEAFF. CDR3 nucleotides: TGCGCCAGCACCCGGGAGGGACAGAGTTACGCGAACACTGAAGCTTTCTTT.

This clonotype was recorded many times. The genes are TRBV5-1 and TRBJ1-2; 12 nucleotides agree with TRBD1. J was trimmed by 6 bases and V by 0 bases; bases with no gene match: 0. Per the germline V gene, CDR1 is SGHRS and CDR2 is YFSETQ. The CDR3 extends over 14 amino acids. The CDR3 DNA sequence: TGCGCCAGCAGCTTGGGGGACAGGGGGCATGGCTACACCTTC. Its translation is CASSLGDRGHGYTF.

This clonotype was picked up many times. The chain combines TRBV7-9 with TRBJ2-7; TRBD2 matches at 9 bases. The V segment lost 4 bases and the J segment 4 bases; nucleotides outside the gene matches: 11. From germline, CDR1 is SEHNR and CDR2 FQNEAQ (reference sequence). The CDR3 totals 16 residues. The CDR3 protein is CASSSPPGLAEYEQYF. CDR3 in DNA: TGTGCCAGCAGCTCACCTCCGGGACTAGCAGAATACGAGCAGTACTTC. The variable domain in full, with the rest retrieved from reference TRBV7-9 and TRBJ2-7, is DTGVSQNPRHKITKRGQNVTFRCDPISEHNRLYWYRQTLGQGPEFLTYFQNEAQLEKSRLLSDRFSAERPKGSFSTLEIQRTEQGDSAMYLCASSSPPGLAEYEQYFGPGTRLTVT.

In this sample, this clonotype turned up many times. The chain uses TRBV10-3 and TRBJ2-2; D perhaps matches TRBD2 (6 bases). The CDR3 is 14 amino acids. Per the germline V gene, CDR1 is ENHRY and CDR2 is SYGVKD. Trimming removed 10 bases from V and 5 bases from J, with 17 bases in between. CDR3 in amino acids: CATGPGTLTGELFF. CDR3 nucleotides: TGTGCCACCGGACCCGGGACTTTGACCGGGGAGCTGTTTTTT.

This sequence joins TRBV27 and TRBJ1-3; possible D gene TRBD1, 5 bases. Per the germline V gene, CDR1 is MNHEY and CDR2 is SMNVEV (reference sequence). V was cut by 6 bases and J by 5 bases, with 17 bases left in between. The CDR3 runs to 15 residues. For the CDR3, the DNA is TGTGCCAGCAGCGAACTAGGGGACGGGAGAAACACCATATATTTT. This translates into CASSELGDGRNTIYF.

The J gene is TRBJ2-5, the V gene TRBV10-3; 10 nucleotides agree with TRBD1. This CDR3 region has 15 residues. The ends lost 6 bases at V and 9 bases at J; junction bases unmatched: 13. Germline-derived CDR1 and CDR2 are ENHRY and SYGVKD. The CDR3 nucleotides read TGTGCCATCAGCCCGGGACAGGGGAGCAATCAGCCCCAGTACTTC. This translates into CAISPGQGSNQPQYF.

A few counts support this clonotype. V is TRBV15 and J is TRBJ2-5; no firm D call. CDR3 size: 14 residues. Trimming removed 0 bases from V and 0 bases from J, with 5 bases in between. Germline V CDR1 and CDR2: LNHNV, YYDKDF (reference sequence). CDR3 loop: CATSRDKYQETQYF. CDR3 nucleotide sequence: TGTGCCACCAGCAGAGACAAGTACCAAGAGACCCAGTACTTC.

This clonotype was counted at least ten times. J is TRBJ1-1 and V is TRBV2; D is ambiguous. V was pared by 10 bases and J by 3 bases, with 12 bases between. CDR1 is SNHLY and CDR2 is FYNNEI in the germline V gene. This CDR3 has 12 residues. The CDR3 coding sequence is TGTGCCACCTTAGGAAGTCACACTGAAGCTTTCTTT. Its translation: CATLGSHTEAFF. Full variable domain (missing parts from reference TRBV2 and TRBJ1-1): EPEVTQTPSHQVTQMGQEVILRCVPISNHLYFYWYRQILGQKVEFLVSFYNNEISEKSEIFDDQFSVERPDGSNFTLKIRSTKLEDSAMYFCATLGSHTEAFFGQGTRLTVV.

This clonotype was recorded a few times. CDR3 protein: CASRTSGRGGELFF. As DNA, the CDR3 is TGTGCCAGCAGGACTAGCGGGAGAGGCGGGGAGCTGTTTTTT. The chain recombines TRBV28 with TRBJ2-2, with TRBD2 matching over 12 bases. CDR1 and CDR2 from the germline V gene are MDHEN and SYDVKM. The J segment lost 7 bases and the V segment lost 6 bases, leaving 3 bases of the junction unmatched. This CDR3 is built from 14 residues.